Below are 5 T cell receptor beta chains sequenced from a single sample in a study of STAT5B mutations in CD4+ large granular lymphocyte leukemia. Using immunoSEQ multiplex PCR, the repertoire was profiled, and TCRdb retains in-frame clones only, with some absent. Among 25,000 to 35,000 clones, about 88% were seen once, and the ten largest hold approximately 0.41%. The sequencing input was CD4+ T cells from blood buffy coats. Receptors originate from a human donor in good health.

The V and J genes are TRBV29-1 and TRBJ2-3; D is unresolved. The CDR3 contains 13 residues. Between the trimmed V and J ends, which lost 6 bases and 1 base, there was a span of 11 bases. CDR1 is SQVTM, CDR2 ANQGSEA, per germline. CDR3 residues: CSVHVTGTDTQYF. The CDR3 DNA is TGCAGCGTCCACGTTACAGGCACAGATACGCAGTATTTT.

The gene calls are TRBV7-2 and TRBJ1-1, with TRBD1 as a possible D gene (6 bases). There are 15 residues in the CDR3. V lost 0 bases and J lost 4, with 12 bases in between. Germline V lookup: CDR1 SGHTA, CDR2 FQGNSA. The DNA for the CDR3 is TGTGCCAGCAGCTTAGCTGAGATGGGGGCCACTGAAGCTTTCTTT. It yields the protein CASSLAEMGATEAFF.

The chain has TRBV18 and TRBJ2-7; D possibly corresponds to TRBD1 (5 bases). Trimming cost V 3 bases and J 0 bases, with 15 bases left between them. In germline, CDR1 is KGHSH, CDR2 LQKENI. CDR3 length: 16 residues. The CDR3 region is CASSPFTQASSYEQYF. The CDR3 coding sequence is TGTGCCAGCTCACCCTTCACACAGGCGAGCTCCTACGAGCAGTACTTC.

The chain has TRBV29-1 and TRBJ2-3; D is possibly TRBD2 (6 bases). Germline values: CDR1 SQVTM, CDR2 ANQGSEA. With 3 bases removed from V and 4 bases from J, the gap between germline ends came to 14 bases. This CDR3 has 14 amino acids. CDR3 sequence (DNA): TGCAGCGTTGAGAAAACCGGGAGCCCAGATACGCAGTATTTT. This encodes CSVEKTGSPDTQYF.

The V gene is TRBV4-1, the J gene TRBJ1-3, with D uncertain. The V gene lost 1 base and the J gene lost 3 bases, with 13 bases spanning the gap. Germline loops: CDR1 MGHRA, CDR2 YSYEKL. The CDR3 spans 16 residues. The CDR3 nucleotides are TGCGCCAGCAGCCAAGTTTACTGGGAGCTTGGAAACACCATATATTTT. Its protein is CASSQVYWELGNTIYF.